In its sample, the clone carrying this T cell receptor (beta chain) was seen many times. This sample stems from a study of metastatic and nonmetastatic thyroid tumors. No patient received treatment before thyroid surgery. TCRdb re-analyzed the PCR reads through MiXCR. Of roughly 59,000 clones listed, around 15% are singletons. V was pared by 8 bases and J by 0 bases, with 11 bases between. The CDR3 consists of 14 residues. Germline CDR1 reads LGHDT; CDR2 reads YNNKEL (reference sequence). This chain uses TRBV3-1 with TRBJ1-3; D may be TRBD1 (6 bases). This clonotype originated in a male donor with papillary thyroid cancer or a benign thyroid nodule (not recorded which). Some clones in this sample may be carry-over from other donors' samples. The sequenced material came from blood. The CDR3 protein is CASGTGNSGNTIYF. CDR3 DNA sequence: TGTGCCAGCGGAACAGGGAACTCTGGAAACACCATATATTTT.